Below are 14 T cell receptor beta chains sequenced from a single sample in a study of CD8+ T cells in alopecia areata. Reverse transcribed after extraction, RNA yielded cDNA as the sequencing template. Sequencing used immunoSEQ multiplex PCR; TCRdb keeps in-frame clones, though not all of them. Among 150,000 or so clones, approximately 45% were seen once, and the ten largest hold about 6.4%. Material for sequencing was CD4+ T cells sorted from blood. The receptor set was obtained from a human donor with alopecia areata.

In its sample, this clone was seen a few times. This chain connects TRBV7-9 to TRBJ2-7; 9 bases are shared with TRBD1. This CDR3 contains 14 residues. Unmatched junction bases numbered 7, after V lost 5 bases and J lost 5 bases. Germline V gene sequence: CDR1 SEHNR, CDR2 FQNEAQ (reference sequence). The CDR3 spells CASSIGTGTHEQYF. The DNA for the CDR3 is TGTGCCAGCAGCATTGGGACAGGGACCCACGAGCAGTACTTC.

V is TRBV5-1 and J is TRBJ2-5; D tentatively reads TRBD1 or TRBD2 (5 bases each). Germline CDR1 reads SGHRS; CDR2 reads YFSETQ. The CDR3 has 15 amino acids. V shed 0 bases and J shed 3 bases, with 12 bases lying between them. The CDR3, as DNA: TGCGCCAGCAGCTTGGGGGGCACTAGGGAAGAGACCCAGTACTTC. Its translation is CASSLGGTREETQYF.

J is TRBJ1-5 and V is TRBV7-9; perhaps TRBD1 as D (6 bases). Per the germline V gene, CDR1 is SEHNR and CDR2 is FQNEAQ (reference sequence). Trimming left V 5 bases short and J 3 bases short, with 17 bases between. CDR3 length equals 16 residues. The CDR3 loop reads CASSNTGARVNQPQHF. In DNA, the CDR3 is TGTGCCAGCAGCAACACGGGGGCCAGGGTCAATCAGCCCCAGCATTTT. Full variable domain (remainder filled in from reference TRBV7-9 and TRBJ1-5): DTGVSQNPRHKITKRGQNVTFRCDPISEHNRLYWYRQTLGQGPEFLTYFQNEAQLEKSRLLSDRFSAERPKGSFSTLEIQRTEQGDSAMYLCASSNTGARVNQPQHFGDGTRLSIL.

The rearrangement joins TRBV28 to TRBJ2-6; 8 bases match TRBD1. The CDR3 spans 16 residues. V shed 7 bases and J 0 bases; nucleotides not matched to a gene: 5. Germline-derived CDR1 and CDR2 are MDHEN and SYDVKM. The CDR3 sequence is CASTSQGDSGANVLTF. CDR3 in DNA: TGTGCCAGCACCTCACAGGGGGACTCTGGGGCCAACGTCCTGACTTTC. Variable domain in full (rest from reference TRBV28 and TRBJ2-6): DVKVTQSSRYLVKRTGEKVFLECVQDMDHENMFWYRQDPGLGLRLIYFSYDVKMKEKGDIPEGYSVSREKKERFSLILESASTNQTSMYLCASTSQGDSGANVLTFGAGSRLTVL.

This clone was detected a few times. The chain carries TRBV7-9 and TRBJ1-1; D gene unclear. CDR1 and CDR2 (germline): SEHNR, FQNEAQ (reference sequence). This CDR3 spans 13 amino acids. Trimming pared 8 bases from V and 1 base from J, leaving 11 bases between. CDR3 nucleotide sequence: TGTGCCAGCTTTAGTGTCACGAACACTGAAGCTTTCTTT. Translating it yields CASFSVTNTEAFF.

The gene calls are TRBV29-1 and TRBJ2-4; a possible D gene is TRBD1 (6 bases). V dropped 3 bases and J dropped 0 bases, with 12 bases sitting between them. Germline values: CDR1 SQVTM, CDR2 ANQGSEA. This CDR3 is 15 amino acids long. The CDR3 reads CSVDSGALAKNIQYF. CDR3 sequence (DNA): TGCAGCGTTGACTCAGGGGCCCTAGCCAAAAACATTCAGTACTTC.

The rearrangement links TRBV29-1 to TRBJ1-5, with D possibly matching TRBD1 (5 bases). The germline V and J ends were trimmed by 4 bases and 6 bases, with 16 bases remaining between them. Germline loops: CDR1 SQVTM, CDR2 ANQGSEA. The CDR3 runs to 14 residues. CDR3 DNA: TGCAGCGTTGCTGGGACCGGTGGGAGTCAGCCCCAGCATTTT. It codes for CSVAGTGGSQPQHF.

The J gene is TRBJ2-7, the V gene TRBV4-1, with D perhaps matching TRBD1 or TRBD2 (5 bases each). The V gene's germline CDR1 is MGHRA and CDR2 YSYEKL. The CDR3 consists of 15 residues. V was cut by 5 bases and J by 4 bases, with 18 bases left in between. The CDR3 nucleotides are TGCGCCAGCAGCGATCCGCGACGGGGACGATACGAGCAGTACTTC. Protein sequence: CASSDPRRGRYEQYF.

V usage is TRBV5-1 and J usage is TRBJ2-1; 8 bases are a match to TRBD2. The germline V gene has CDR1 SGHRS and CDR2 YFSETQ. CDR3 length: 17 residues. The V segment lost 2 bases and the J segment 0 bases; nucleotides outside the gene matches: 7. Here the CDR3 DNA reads TGCGCCAGCAGCTTACGACAGCGGGAGCGCTCCTACAATGAGCAGTTCTTC. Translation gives CASSLRQRERSYNEQFF.

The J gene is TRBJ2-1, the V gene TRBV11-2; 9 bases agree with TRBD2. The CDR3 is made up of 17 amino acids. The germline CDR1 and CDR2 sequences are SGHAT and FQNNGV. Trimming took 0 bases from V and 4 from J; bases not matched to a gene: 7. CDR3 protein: CASSLDLLAGKYNEQFF. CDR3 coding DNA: TGTGCCAGCAGCTTAGACCTGCTAGCGGGAAAGTACAATGAGCAGTTCTTC.

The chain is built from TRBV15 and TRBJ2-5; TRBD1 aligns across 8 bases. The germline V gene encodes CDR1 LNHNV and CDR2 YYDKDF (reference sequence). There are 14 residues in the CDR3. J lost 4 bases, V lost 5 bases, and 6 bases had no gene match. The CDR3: CATSARTGTETQYF. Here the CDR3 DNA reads TGTGCCACCAGCGCTCGGACAGGGACAGAGACCCAGTACTTC.

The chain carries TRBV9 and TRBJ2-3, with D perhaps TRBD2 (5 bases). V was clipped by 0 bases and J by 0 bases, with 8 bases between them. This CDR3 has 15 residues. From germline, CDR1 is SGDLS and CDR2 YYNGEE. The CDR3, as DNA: TGTGCCAGCAGCGTAGTGGGAGTGAGCACAGATACGCAGTATTTT. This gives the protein CASSVVGVSTDTQYF.

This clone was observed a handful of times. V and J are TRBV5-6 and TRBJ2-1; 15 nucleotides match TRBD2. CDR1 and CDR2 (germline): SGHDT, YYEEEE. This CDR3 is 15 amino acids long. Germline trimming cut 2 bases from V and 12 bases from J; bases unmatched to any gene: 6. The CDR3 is CASSFRTSGRAVQFF. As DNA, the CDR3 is TGTGCCAGCAGCTTTCGGACTAGCGGGAGGGCGGTGCAGTTCTTC.

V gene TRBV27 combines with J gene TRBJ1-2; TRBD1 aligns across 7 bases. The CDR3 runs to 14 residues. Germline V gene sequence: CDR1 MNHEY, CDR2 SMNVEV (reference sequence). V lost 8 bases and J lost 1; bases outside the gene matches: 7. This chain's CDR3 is CASRGQAINYGYTF. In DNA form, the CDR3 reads TGTGCCAGCCGAGGACAGGCGATTAACTATGGCTACACCTTC.